These 18 T cell receptor beta chains originate from one sample sequenced in a study of T cells in Graves' hyperthyroidism and ophthalmopathy (dated by TCRdb to between 2018 and 2021). Library preparation used multiplex PCR. Sequencing was performed on an Illumina HiSeq 2000. The TCR beta CDR3 regions were amplified from the RNA transcripts. A first-round RT-PCR of the TCR CDR3 used the HTBI primer set with the Qiagen OneStep RT-PCR kit. TCRdb trimmed the raw reads at Q25, called clones with MiXCR and kept productive beta chains. Each entry merges the rows of one CDR3 protein and shows their most common DNA and genes. The sample table records approximately 710,000 distinct CDR3 sequences; 15% to 20% of these occur just once. The ten largest make up 15% of the sample. The sequencing sample was made of blood. All receptors come from a man aged 50 to 59 with Graves' hyperthyroidism.

This clonotype was detected many times. This chain links TRBV28 with TRBJ2-7; 8 bases align to TRBD1. The CDR3 is 14 residues long. The J segment lost 6 bases and the V segment lost 5 bases, leaving 9 bases of the junction unmatched. Germline lookup yields CDR1 MDHEN and CDR2 SYDVKM. The chain's CDR3 is CASSTGQGIGEQYF. Written as DNA, the CDR3 is TGTGCCAGCAGTACCGGACAGGGAATTGGCGAGCAGTACTTC.

On this clonotype itself: The conserved closing phenylalanine or tryptophan is absent in this CDR3, likely reflecting a read error. The rearrangement joins TRBV11-2 to TRBJ1-1; the D is unclear. V was cut by 5 bases and J by 4 bases, with 8 bases left in between. CDR1 is SGHAT, CDR2 FQNNGV, per germline. The CDR3 totals 12 residues. For the CDR3, the DNA is TGTGCCAGCAGCCCGCTGGGCACTGAAGCTTTCTCT. Amino acids: CASSPLGTEAFS.

This clonotype showed up many times. The V call is TRBV6-1, the J call TRBJ2-7; TRBD2 matches at 12 bases. Trimming removed 6 bases from V and 2 bases from J; junction bases left unmatched: 5. This CDR3 is 15 amino acids long. Germline CDR1 MNHNS, CDR2 SASEGT. The CDR3 loop reads CASSELAGGTYEQYF. The CDR3, as DNA: TGTGCCAGCAGCGAACTAGCGGGAGGAACCTACGAGCAGTACTTC.

This clonotype was counted ten times or more. J is TRBJ2-7 and V is TRBV18; D ambiguous. Trimming stripped 2 bases from V and 2 bases from J, with 7 bases between. From germline, CDR1 is KGHSH and CDR2 LQKENI. There are 13 residues in the CDR3. As DNA, the CDR3 is TGTGCCAGCTCACCAGTCCGGGCCTACGAGCAGTACTTC. It is translated as CASSPVRAYEQYF.

The J gene is TRBJ2-1, the V gene TRBV29-1, with D perhaps TRBD1 (6 bases). Trimming took off 7 bases at V and 9 bases at J, with 13 bases between the two ends. The CDR3 covers 11 residues. CDR1 is SQVTM, CDR2 ANQGSEA, per germline. The chain's CDR3 is CSAGQLAEQFF. The CDR3, as DNA: TGCAGCGCCGGACAGCTCGCTGAGCAGTTCTTC.

This clonotype was found a few times. This chain joins TRBV5-4 and TRBJ2-1, with 7 bases lining up with TRBD1. The J segment lost 4 bases and the V segment lost 3 bases, leaving 7 bases of the junction unmatched. Germline CDR1 SGHNT, CDR2 YYREEE (reference sequence). This CDR3 has 15 amino acids. DNA for the CDR3: TGTGCCAGCAGCTCCAGACAGGGTCGTTACAATGAGCAGTTCTTC. Translated: CASSSRQGRYNEQFF.

There are many counts of this clonotype. The chain employs TRBV2 and TRBJ2-1; 13 positions agree with TRBD2. The CDR3 runs to 14 residues. Germline CDR1 SNHLY, CDR2 FYNNEI. Germline trimming cut 6 bases from V and 9 bases from J; bases unmatched to any gene: 5. The CDR3 DNA is TGTGCCAGCAGGGGGACTAGCGGGATAAGTGAGCAGTTCTTC. Translation gives CASRGTSGISEQFF.

V and J are TRBV4-1 and TRBJ2-7; D assignment may be TRBD1 or TRBD2 (6 bases each). In germline, CDR1 is MGHRA, CDR2 YSYEKL. The V end was cut by 6 bases, the J end by 6 bases, with 15 bases between. The CDR3 covers 13 residues. CDR3 in amino acids: CASRYQGTGEQYF. CDR3 bases: TGCGCCAGCAGGTACCAGGGGACTGGCGAGCAGTACTTC.

CDR3 in DNA: TGCAGTGCTAGTCCCGCTGAAGCTTTCTTT. It codes for CSASPAEAFF. The chain links TRBV20-1 to TRBJ1-1; D remains unclear. Germline V lookup: CDR1 DFQATT, CDR2 SNEGSKA (reference sequence). This CDR3 is 10 amino acids long. Between the trimmed V and J ends, which lost 3 bases and 6 bases, there was a span of 5 bases.

This rearrangement joins TRBV13 to TRBJ1-1; D unresolved. The germline V gene has CDR1 PRHDT and CDR2 FYEKMQ (reference sequence). The CDR3 consists of 16 residues. Trimming took off 5 bases at V and 4 bases at J, with 20 bases between the two ends. Here the CDR3 DNA reads TGTGCCAGCAGCCCCTGGATATTAGATCACGGCACTGAAGCTTTCTTT. Protein product: CASSPWILDHGTEAFF.

This clonotype has at least ten counts. The chain combines TRBV7-6 with TRBJ2-3; 8 bases line up with TRBD2. The germline gives CDR1 SGHVS, CDR2 FNYEAQ. The CDR3 is 16 residues long. V shed 1 base, J shed 4 bases, and the junction held 7 bases outside the gene matches. This CDR3 is CASSLEPGGRSDTQYF. The CDR3 DNA sequence: TGTGCCAGCAGCTTAGAACCGGGAGGGCGGTCAGATACGCAGTATTTT.

This clonotype was detected many times. CDR3 nucleotides: TGTGCCAGCAGTTTGGCGGGCAGCCGTAACTATGGCTACACCTTC. It codes for CASSLAGSRNYGYTF. The chain carries TRBV28 and TRBJ1-2; D unclear. This CDR3 is built from 15 residues. CDR1 is MDHEN and CDR2 is SYDVKM in the germline V gene. V was shortened by 3 bases and J by 1 base, with 12 bases between the two germline ends.

The DNA for the CDR3 is TGTGCCAGCAGCTTTCGGCAGGGGAGACCACCCCTCCACTTT. Translated: CASSFRQGRPPLHF. The chain couples TRBV5-6 to TRBJ1-6; a weak D match, TRBD1 (6 bases). The V gene lost 2 bases and the J gene lost 11 bases, with 14 bases spanning the gap. CDR3 size: 14 residues. CDR1 SGHDT and CDR2 YYEEEE come from the germline V gene.

This clonotype has a handful of counts. The rearrangement links TRBV6-1 to TRBJ2-1; D gene ambiguous. Trimming took off 5 bases at V and 10 bases at J, with 15 bases between the two ends. The germline V gene has CDR1 MNHNS and CDR2 SASEGT. CDR3 length equals 13 residues. The CDR3 loop reads CASSRERADEQFF. CDR3 DNA sequence: TGTGCCAGCAGTAGGGAAAGGGCAGACGAGCAGTTCTTC.

This clonotype occurred many times. The CDR3: CASREVSGELFF. For the CDR3, the DNA is TGTGCCAGCAGGGAGGTCTCCGGGGAGCTGTTTTTT. V usage is TRBV27 and J usage is TRBJ2-2, with D possibly being TRBD2 (5 bases). Trimming cost V 6 bases and J 6 bases, with 8 bases left between them. Germline CDR1 reads MNHEY; CDR2 reads SMNVEV (reference sequence). The CDR3 covers 12 residues.

V and J are TRBV24-1 and TRBJ2-1, with 7 bases lining up with TRBD2. The germline V gene encodes CDR1 KGHDR and CDR2 SFDVKD. V lost 4 bases, J lost 5 bases, and 10 bases stayed unmatched. The CDR3 has 16 residues. Written as DNA, the CDR3 is TGTGCCACCAGTGACTCCCGAACTAGCGTCCACAATGAGCAGTTCTTC. It codes for CATSDSRTSVHNEQFF.

This clonotype was seen a handful of times. The J gene is TRBJ2-2, the V gene TRBV24-1, with D maybe TRBD2 (6 bases). The V end lost 10 bases, the J end lost 8 bases, and 16 bases lay between the germline ends. The CDR3 runs 13 residues. Germline V lookup: CDR1 KGHDR, CDR2 SFDVKD. The DNA for the CDR3 is TGTGCCACGCGGGGCAGAGGGATGGGGGAGCTGTTTTTT. This codes for CATRGRGMGELFF.

This clonotype was counted ten times or more. The genes are TRBV6-2 or TRBV6-3 and TRBJ2-1; no clear D gene. Germline values: CDR1 MNHEY, CDR2 SVGEGT. CDR3 length equals 15 residues. V shed 0 bases and J shed 4 bases, with 10 bases lying between them. This chain's CDR3 is CASSYSTSLYNEQFF. The CDR3 coding sequence is TGTGCCAGCAGTTACTCGACATCCCTATACAATGAGCAGTTCTTC.